One sample yielded the 19 T cell receptor beta chains listed below, sequenced in a study of blood T cell repertoires in COVID-19. Some clones are missing from TCRdb's copy, which holds only in-frame ones; the method was immunoSEQ multiplex PCR. Of approximately 150,000 clones in the sample, around nine tenths were seen once. Sequencing was done on a sample of peripheral blood. All receptors come from a woman in her fifties or sixties with active or convalescent COVID-19.

The rearrangement links TRBV4-1 to TRBJ1-2; D possibly corresponds to TRBD1 (5 bases). Germline assignment: CDR1 MGHRA and CDR2 YSYEKL. V was trimmed by 1 base and J by 5 bases, leaving 17 bases between them. The CDR3 length is 16 residues. CDR3 protein: CASSQVIQERGYGYTF. As DNA, the CDR3 is TGCGCCAGCAGCCAAGTTATACAAGAAAGGGGATATGGCTACACCTTC.

Only a few counts were recorded for this clone. The chain has TRBV27 and TRBJ1-2; 11 positions match TRBD1. In germline, CDR1 is MNHEY, CDR2 SMNVEV (reference sequence). The CDR3 is made up of 15 amino acids. J gave up 2 bases and V 2 bases, and 1 base lay outside the gene matches. CDR3 amino acids: CASSLGTGGNYGYTF. The CDR3 DNA is TGTGCCAGCAGTTTAGGGACAGGGGGGAACTATGGCTACACCTTC.

Points on this clone: Additional DNA sequences in this sample encode the identical CDR3. The chain carries TRBV15 and TRBJ1-5, with 9 bases matching TRBD1. The V segment lost 3 bases and the J segment 0 bases; nucleotides outside the gene matches: 0. The CDR3 runs 15 residues. The germline CDR1 and CDR2 sequences are LNHNV and YYDKDF (reference sequence). CDR3 sequence reads: CATSRDRGSNQPQHF. CDR3 nucleotide sequence: TGTGCCACCAGCAGGGACAGGGGTAGCAATCAGCCCCAGCATTTT.

The V call is TRBV19, the J call TRBJ1-2; D uncertain. Trimming pared 7 bases from V and 4 bases from J, leaving 16 bases between. Germline CDR1 is LNHDA and CDR2 is SQIVND (reference sequence). This CDR3 region has 14 residues. In DNA, the CDR3 is TGTGCCAGTAACCCCGAGGGCGGAGGCTATGGCTACACCTTC. This sequence encodes CASNPEGGGYGYTF.

The chain employs TRBV6-2 or TRBV6-3 and TRBJ1-2; D is unclear. This CDR3 region has 17 residues. CDR1 and CDR2 (germline): MNHEY, SVGEGT. V lost 7 bases and J lost 4, with 25 bases in between. In DNA, the CDR3 is TGTGCCAGCACCCCTTATGAGGAGACGGTGGCCGGCTATGGCTACACCTTC. This codes for CASTPYEETVAGYGYTF.

This sequence joins TRBV28 and TRBJ2-7, with TRBD1 matching over 9 bases. The V gene's germline CDR1 is MDHEN and CDR2 SYDVKM. The CDR3 consists of 14 residues. V was clipped by 6 bases and J by 5 bases; unmatched bases: 8. CDR3 sequence: CASSHGTGLNEQYF. For the CDR3, the DNA is TGTGCCAGCAGCCACGGGACAGGGTTAAACGAGCAGTACTTC.

This sequence joins TRBV19 and TRBJ1-1, with 9 nucleotides matching TRBD1. J lost 5 bases, V lost 6 bases, and 7 bases had no gene match. The CDR3 extends over 14 amino acids. CDR1 and CDR2 (germline): LNHDA, SQIVND (reference sequence). The CDR3 spells CASREQGANTEAFF. The CDR3 bases are TGTGCCAGTAGGGAACAGGGGGCCAATACTGAAGCTTTCTTT.

V is TRBV28 and J is TRBJ1-5, with a weak D call TRBD1 (5 bases). Trimming shortened V by 6 bases and J by 3 bases, and 15 bases separated the two germline ends. This CDR3 has 15 residues. CDR1 is MDHEN and CDR2 is SYDVKM in the germline V gene. CDR3 in amino acids: CASRYPGMPNQPQHF. The CDR3 bases are TGTGCCAGCAGGTACCCAGGGATGCCCAATCAGCCCCAGCATTTT.

The chain couples TRBV19 to TRBJ2-6; no reliable D call. V dropped 6 bases and J dropped 1 base, with 13 bases sitting between them. The CDR3 is made up of 16 amino acids. The germline CDR1 and CDR2 sequences are LNHDA and SQIVND (reference sequence). The CDR3 DNA is TGTGCCAGTAGATATTCCGTATCTTCTGGGGCCAACGTCCTGACTTTC. Its protein is CASRYSVSSGANVLTF. The entire variable domain, with the rest obtained from reference TRBV19 and TRBJ2-6, is as follows: DGGITQSPKYLFRKEGQNVTLSCEQNLNHDAMYWYRQDPGQGLRLIYYSQIVNDFQKGDIAEGYSVSREKKESFPLTVTSAQKNPTAFYLCASRYSVSSGANVLTFGAGSRLTVL.

The rearrangement links TRBV9 to TRBJ1-2, with a tentative D call TRBD1 (5 bases). Germline CDR1 SGDLS, CDR2 YYNGEE. The CDR3 contains 15 residues. Deletions cut 2 bases from V and 2 bases from J, with 13 bases between. Here the CDR3 DNA reads TGTGCCAGCAGCGTCCAGGGTTCGGCAAACTATGGCTACACCTTC. Its translation is CASSVQGSANYGYTF.

The chain uses TRBV6-2 or TRBV6-3 and TRBJ2-6; 8 bases match TRBD1. There are 17 residues in the CDR3. The germline CDR1 and CDR2 sequences are MNHEY and SVGEGT. V lost 2 bases and J lost 2; bases outside the gene matches: 5. The CDR3 loop is CASSYGQGLTGANVLTF. The CDR3 region has the DNA TGTGCCAGCAGTTACGGACAGGGTTTAACTGGGGCCAACGTCCTGACTTTC.

V is TRBV3-1 (or the pseudogene TRBV3-2) and J is TRBJ2-7; possible D gene TRBD1, 6 bases. V was cut by 0 bases and J by 4 bases, with 7 bases left in between. Germline V gene lookup returns CDR1 LGHDT and CDR2 YNNKEL (reference sequence). The CDR3 length is 13 residues. CDR3: CASSQETGYEQYF. CDR3 DNA: TGTGCCAGCAGCCAAGAAACAGGGTACGAGCAGTACTTC.

The CDR3, as DNA: TGTGCCTGCCGGGACAGGGGGGCTCAGCCCCAGCATTTT. It encodes CACRDRGAQPQHF. This sequence joins TRBV30 and TRBJ1-5; 11 bases align to TRBD1. V lost 6 bases and J lost 6; bases outside the gene matches: 4. This CDR3 contains 13 residues. The germline gives CDR1 GTSNPN, CDR2 SVGIG (reference sequence).

This chain links TRBV4-1 with TRBJ2-2; TRBD2 agrees at 8 bases. V lost 1 base, J lost 0 bases, and 1 base stayed unmatched. Germline V gene lookup returns CDR1 MGHRA and CDR2 YSYEKL. CDR3 length equals 16 residues. CDR3 DNA sequence: TGCGCCAGCAGCCAAGCGCGGGGGGCGAACACCGGGGAGCTGTTTTTT. This sequence encodes CASSQARGANTGELFF.

V usage is TRBV7-3 and J usage is TRBJ2-7, with a weak D call TRBD2 (5 bases). This CDR3 is built from 16 residues. Germline CDR1 and CDR2: SGHTA and FQGTGA. V lost 2 bases, J lost 2 bases, and 16 bases lay in between. DNA of the CDR3: TGTGCCAGCAGCTTACCAGGTCCTAGCATGGCCTACGAGCAGTACTTC. This encodes CASSLPGPSMAYEQYF.

The V and J genes are TRBV5-1 and TRBJ2-1; 10 nucleotides match TRBD2. This CDR3 contains 16 residues. After removal of 5 bases from V and 8 bases from J, the junction contained 13 bases not matched to a gene. CDR1 SGHRS and CDR2 YFSETQ come from the germline V gene. CDR3 loop: CASSPSLGLAGDEQFF. Here the CDR3 DNA reads TGCGCCAGCAGTCCCTCCCTAGGGCTAGCGGGAGATGAGCAGTTCTTC.

V and J are TRBV5-8 and TRBJ1-5, with D maybe TRBD1 (5 bases). This CDR3 contains 17 residues. Between the trimmed V and J ends, which lost 4 bases and 3 bases, there was a span of 20 bases. CDR1 and CDR2 from the germline V gene are SGHTS and YDEGEE. The CDR3 bases are TGTGCCAGCAGCCTTATGGGGGGAGGGGACCTCAATCAGCCCCAGCATTTT. It encodes CASSLMGGGDLNQPQHF.

The V call is TRBV6-6, the J call TRBJ1-5, with D tentatively TRBD1 (6 bases). The CDR3 extends over 12 amino acids. Trimming took off 8 bases at V and 4 bases at J, with 9 bases between the two ends. In germline, CDR1 is MNHNY, CDR2 SVGAGI (reference sequence). CDR3 sequence (DNA): TGTGCCAGCGGGACACCTAATCAGCCCCAGCATTTT. It is translated as CASGTPNQPQHF.

This chain connects TRBV5-1 to TRBJ2-7, with a weak D call TRBD1 (6 bases). Trimming took 1 base from V and 6 from J, leaving 17 bases between them. The CDR3 consists of 15 residues. Germline values: CDR1 SGHRS, CDR2 YFSETQ. Here the CDR3 reads CASSLTENRVGEQYF. In DNA, the CDR3 is TGCGCCAGCAGCTTGACAGAAAACAGGGTCGGCGAGCAGTACTTC. The full variable domain, completed using reference TRBV5-1 and TRBJ2-7, is KAGVTQTPRYLIKTRGQQVTLSCSPISGHRSVSWYQQTPGQGLQFLFEYFSETQRNKGNFPGRFSGRQFSNSRSEMNVSTLELGDSALYLCASSLTENRVGEQYFGPGTRLTVT.